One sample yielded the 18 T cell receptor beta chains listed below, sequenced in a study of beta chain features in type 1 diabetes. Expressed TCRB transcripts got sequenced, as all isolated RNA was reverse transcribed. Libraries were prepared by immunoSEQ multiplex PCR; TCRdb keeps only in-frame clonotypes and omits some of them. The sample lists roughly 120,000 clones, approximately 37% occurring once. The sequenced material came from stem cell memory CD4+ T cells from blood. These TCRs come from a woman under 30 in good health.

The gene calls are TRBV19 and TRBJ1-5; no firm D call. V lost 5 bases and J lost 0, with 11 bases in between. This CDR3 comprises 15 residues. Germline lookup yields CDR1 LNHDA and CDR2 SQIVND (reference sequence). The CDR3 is CASSPWADSNQPQHF. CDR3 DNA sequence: TGTGCCAGTAGTCCCTGGGCCGATAGCAATCAGCCCCAGCATTTT.

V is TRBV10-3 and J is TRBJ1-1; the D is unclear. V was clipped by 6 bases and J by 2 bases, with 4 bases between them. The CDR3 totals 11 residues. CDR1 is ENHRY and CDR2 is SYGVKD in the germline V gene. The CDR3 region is CAISRNTEAFF. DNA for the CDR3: TGTGCCATCAGCCGTAACACTGAAGCTTTCTTT.

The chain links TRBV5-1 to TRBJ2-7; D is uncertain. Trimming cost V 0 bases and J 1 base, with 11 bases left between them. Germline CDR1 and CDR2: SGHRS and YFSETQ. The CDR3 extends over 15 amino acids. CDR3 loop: CASSLGAVTSYEQYF. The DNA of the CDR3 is TGCGCCAGCAGCTTGGGGGCCGTGACGTCCTACGAGCAGTACTTC. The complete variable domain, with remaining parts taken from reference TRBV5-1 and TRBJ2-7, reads KAGVTQTPRYLIKTRGQQVTLSCSPISGHRSVSWYQQTPGQGLQFLFEYFSETQRNKGNFPGRFSGRQFSNSRSEMNVSTLELGDSALYLCASSLGAVTSYEQYFGPGTRLTVT.

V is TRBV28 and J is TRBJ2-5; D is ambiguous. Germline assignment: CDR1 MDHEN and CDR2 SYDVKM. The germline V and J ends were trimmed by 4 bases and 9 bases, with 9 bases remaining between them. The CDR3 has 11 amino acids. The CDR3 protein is CASSSTPAQYF. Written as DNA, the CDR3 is TGTGCCAGCAGTTCCACTCCGGCCCAGTACTTC.

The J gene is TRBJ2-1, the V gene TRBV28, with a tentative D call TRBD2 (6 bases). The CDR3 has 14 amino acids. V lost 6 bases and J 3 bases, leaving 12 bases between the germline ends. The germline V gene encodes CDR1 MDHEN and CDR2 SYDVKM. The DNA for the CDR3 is TGTGCCAGCAGCCGGGACTTACTCTACAATGAGCAGTTCTTC. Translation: CASSRDLLYNEQFF.

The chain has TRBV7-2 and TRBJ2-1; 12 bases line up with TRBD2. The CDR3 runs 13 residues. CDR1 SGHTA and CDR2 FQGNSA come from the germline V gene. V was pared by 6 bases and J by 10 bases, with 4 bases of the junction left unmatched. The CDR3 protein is CASRGTSGYEQFF. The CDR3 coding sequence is TGTGCCAGCAGAGGGACTAGCGGGTACGAGCAGTTCTTC.

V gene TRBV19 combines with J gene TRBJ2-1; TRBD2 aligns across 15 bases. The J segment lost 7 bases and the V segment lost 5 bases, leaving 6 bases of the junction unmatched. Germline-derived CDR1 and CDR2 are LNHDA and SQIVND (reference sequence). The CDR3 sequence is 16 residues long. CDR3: CASSVGLAGGLNEQFF. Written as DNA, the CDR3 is TGTGCCAGTAGTGTAGGACTAGCGGGAGGGCTGAATGAGCAGTTCTTC.

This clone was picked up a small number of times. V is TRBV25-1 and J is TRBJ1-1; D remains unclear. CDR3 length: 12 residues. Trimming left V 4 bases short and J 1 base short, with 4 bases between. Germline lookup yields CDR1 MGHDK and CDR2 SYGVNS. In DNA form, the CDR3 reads TGTGCCAGCAGTGTGCGGAACACTGAAGCTTTCTTT. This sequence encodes CASSVRNTEAFF. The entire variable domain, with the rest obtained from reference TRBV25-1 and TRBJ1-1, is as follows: EADIYQTPRYLVIGTGKKITLECSQTMGHDKMYWYQQDPGMELHLIHYSYGVNSTEKGDLSSESTVSRIRTEHFPLTLESARPSHTSQYLCASSVRNTEAFFGQGTRLTVV.

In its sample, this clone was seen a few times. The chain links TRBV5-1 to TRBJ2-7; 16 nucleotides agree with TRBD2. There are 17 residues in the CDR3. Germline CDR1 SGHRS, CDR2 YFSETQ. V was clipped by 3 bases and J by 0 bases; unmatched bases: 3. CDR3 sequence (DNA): TGCGCCAGCAGCTGGGGACTAGCGGGAGGGATCTCCTACGAGCAGTACTTC. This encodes CASSWGLAGGISYEQYF.

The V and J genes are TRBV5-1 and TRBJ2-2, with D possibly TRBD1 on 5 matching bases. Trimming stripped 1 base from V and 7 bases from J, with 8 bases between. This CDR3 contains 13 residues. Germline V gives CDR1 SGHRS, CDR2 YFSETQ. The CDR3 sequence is CASSLLGHGELFF. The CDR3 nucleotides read TGCGCCAGCAGCTTGCTGGGGCACGGGGAGCTGTTTTTT.

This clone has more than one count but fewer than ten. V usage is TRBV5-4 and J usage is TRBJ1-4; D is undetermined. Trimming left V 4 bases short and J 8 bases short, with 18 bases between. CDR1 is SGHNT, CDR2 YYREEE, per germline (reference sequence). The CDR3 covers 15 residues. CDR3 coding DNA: TGTGCCAGCAGCCAAGATTCCGGGGTCAGCGAAAAACTGTTTTTT. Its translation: CASSQDSGVSEKLFF.

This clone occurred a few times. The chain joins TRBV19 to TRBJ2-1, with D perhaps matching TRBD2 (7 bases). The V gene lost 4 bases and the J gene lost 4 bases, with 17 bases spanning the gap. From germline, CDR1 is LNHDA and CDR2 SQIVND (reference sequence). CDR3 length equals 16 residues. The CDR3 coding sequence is TGTGCCAGTAGTAAGGGAGGGGGAGGATTGTACAATGAGCAGTTCTTC. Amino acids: CASSKGGGGLYNEQFF.

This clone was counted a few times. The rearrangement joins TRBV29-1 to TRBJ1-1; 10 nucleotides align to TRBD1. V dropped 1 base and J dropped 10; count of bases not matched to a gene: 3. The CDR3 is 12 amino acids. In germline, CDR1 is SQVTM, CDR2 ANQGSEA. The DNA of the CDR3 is TGCAGCGTTGAAGCCGGGGACAGGGGAGCTTTCTTT. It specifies CSVEAGDRGAFF.

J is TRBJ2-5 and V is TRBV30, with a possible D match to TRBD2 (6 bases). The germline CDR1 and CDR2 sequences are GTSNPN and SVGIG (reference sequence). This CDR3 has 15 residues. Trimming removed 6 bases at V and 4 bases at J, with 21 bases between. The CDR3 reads CACQEGGLVRETQYF. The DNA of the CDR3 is TGTGCCTGCCAGGAGGGCGGATTGGTAAGAGAGACCCAGTACTTC.

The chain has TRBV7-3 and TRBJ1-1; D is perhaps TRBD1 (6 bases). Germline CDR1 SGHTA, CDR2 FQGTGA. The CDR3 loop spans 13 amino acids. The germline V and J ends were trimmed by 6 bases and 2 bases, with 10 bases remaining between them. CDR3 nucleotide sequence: TGTGCCAGCAGTTGGACAGAAAACACTGAAGCTTTCTTT. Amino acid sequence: CASSWTENTEAFF.

Here the CDR3 reads CATSRGQRNQPQHF. In DNA form, the CDR3 reads TGTGCCACCAGCAGGGGACAGCGCAATCAGCCCCAGCATTTT. This chain uses TRBV15 with TRBJ1-5, with 7 bases aligning to TRBD1. Trimming took 3 bases from V and 2 from J; bases not matched to a gene: 1. The CDR3 is 14 amino acids. Germline V lookup: CDR1 LNHNV, CDR2 YYDKDF (reference sequence).

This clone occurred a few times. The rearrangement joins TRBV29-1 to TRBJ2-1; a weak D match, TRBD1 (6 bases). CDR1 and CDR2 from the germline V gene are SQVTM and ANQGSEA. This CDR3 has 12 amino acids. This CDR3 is CTVDSSYNEQFF. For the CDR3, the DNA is TGCACCGTGGACAGCTCCTACAATGAGCAGTTCTTC.

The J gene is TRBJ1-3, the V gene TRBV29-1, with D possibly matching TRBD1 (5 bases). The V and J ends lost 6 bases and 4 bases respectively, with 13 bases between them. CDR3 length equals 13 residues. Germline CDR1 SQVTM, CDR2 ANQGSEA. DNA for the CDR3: TGCAGCGTAGCCAGAGCAGGGGGAAACACCATATATTTT. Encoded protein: CSVARAGGNTIYF.